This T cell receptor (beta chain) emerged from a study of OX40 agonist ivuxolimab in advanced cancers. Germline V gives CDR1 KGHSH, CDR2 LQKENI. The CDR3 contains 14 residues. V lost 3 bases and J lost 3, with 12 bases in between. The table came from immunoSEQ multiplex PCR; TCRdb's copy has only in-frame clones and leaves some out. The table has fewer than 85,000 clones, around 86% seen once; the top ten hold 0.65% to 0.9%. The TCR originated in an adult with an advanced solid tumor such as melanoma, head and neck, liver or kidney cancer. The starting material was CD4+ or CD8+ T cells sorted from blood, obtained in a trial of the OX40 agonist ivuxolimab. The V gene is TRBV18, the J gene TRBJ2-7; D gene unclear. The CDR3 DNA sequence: TGTGCCAGCTCACCGGGCCAACCACGCTACGAGCAGTACTTC. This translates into CASSPGQPRYEQYF.